These T cell receptor beta chains were read from a single sample in a study of blood T cell repertoires in COVID-19. Here immunoSEQ multiplex PCR was the method, and the copy in TCRdb shows in-frame clones only, minus some. The sample holds around 250,000 clones, about 84% seen once. The sample was peripheral blood. Source of these receptors: a woman of 80 years or more with COVID-19, enrolled during active disease. The conserved cysteine and the conserved F or W are not part of the CDR3 here. A D gene is named only where the DNA matches it firmly.

CDR3aa	v_gene	d_gene	j_gene
ASSPRQGTRETQY	TRBV19	TRBD1	TRBJ2-5
ASSRQDSGNTIY	TRBV6-6	-	TRBJ1-3
ASSLSRDIRIEAF	TRBV6-2/TRBV6-3	-	TRBJ1-1
ATLELLGEAF	TRBV6-6	-	TRBJ1-1
ASSFERWQPQH	TRBV12-3/TRBV12-4	-	TRBJ1-5
ASSDGTEYEQY	TRBV2	TRBD1	TRBJ2-7
ASSGLSPSTGELF	TRBV19	-	TRBJ2-2
ASSFAGTGSSGANVLT	TRBV28	-	TRBJ2-6
ASSQNTYQPQH	TRBV19	-	TRBJ1-5
ASSFRGRNTEAF	TRBV7-2	-	TRBJ1-1